A selection of T cell receptor beta chains follows, all from one sample in a study of CD8 T cells in Susac syndrome. TCRdb re-derived calls from the immunoSEQ multiplex PCR reads in MiXCR, one entry per CDR3 protein. The data show around 130,000 distinct CDR3 sequences, roughly 94% seen once. Sequencing was carried out using CD4+ T cells from PBMCs. These receptor sequences come from a human donor with multiple sclerosis. Both conserved end residues are part of each CDR3. Each record gives: D gene, clone size, J gene, V gene, CDR3 protein, CDR3 DNA. D genes are given only for firm matches. Clone size is given for some rows only: seen once, a few or many times, or a class if the clone is expanded.

D: .; size: .; J: TRBJ1-2; V: TRBV2; CDR3: CASSGGRDANYGYTF; DNA: TGTGCCAGCAGCGGCGGCCGGGACGCCAACTATGGCTACACCTTC
D: .; size: .; J: TRBJ2-4; V: TRBV4-2; CDR3: CASSLTTSGDVKNIQYF; DNA: TGTGCCAGCAGCCTTACGACGAGCGGCGACGTCAAAAACATTCAGTACTTC
D: .; size: .; J: TRBJ2-1; V: TRBV24-1; CDR3: CATSDYNEQFF; DNA: TGTGCCACCAGTGATTACAATGAGCAGTTCTTC
D: .; size: few; J: TRBJ2-7; V: TRBV12-3/TRBV12-4; CDR3: CASRQGYEQYF; DNA: TGTGCCAGCAGACAGGGCTACGAGCAGTACTTC
D: .; size: .; J: TRBJ1-2; V: TRBV6-2/TRBV6-3; CDR3: CASSYSRRPPYGYTF; DNA: TGTGCCAGCAGTTACTCCCGCCGACCACCTTATGGCTACACCTTC
D: TRBD2; size: .; J: TRBJ2-7; V: TRBV7-8; CDR3: CARSGESPDPRTRPREQYF; DNA: TGTGCGAGGTCAGGCGAGTCCCCCGATCCCAGGACTAGACCTAGGGAGCAGTACTTC
D: .; size: .; J: TRBJ2-7; V: TRBV18; CDR3: CASSPQTGFYEQYF; DNA: TGTGCCAGCTCACCTCAGACAGGTTTCTACGAGCAGTACTTC
D: .; size: .; J: TRBJ1-2; V: TRBV28; CDR3: CASSSSGWTHYGYTF; DNA: TGTGCCAGCAGTTCCTCGGGTTGGACACACTATGGCTACACCTTC
D: TRBD1; size: .; J: TRBJ2-6; V: TRBV20-1; CDR3: CSARDRASGANVLTF; DNA: TGCAGTGCTAGGGACAGGGCCTCTGGGGCCAACGTCCTGACTTTC
D: .; size: .; J: TRBJ2-1; V: TRBV3-1; CDR3: CASSQEHRGLSYNEQFF; DNA: TGTGCCAGCAGCCAGGAACACAGGGGACTATCCTACAATGAGCAGTTCTTC